This record covers a single TCR beta chain. The antigen is undetermined. The read gets to within 3 residues of the CDR3 end, and the germline J gene fills in the rest. Both groups were predominantly of Caucasian heritage. The assay was immunoSEQ multiplex PCR, and TCRdb's table has in-frame clones only and misses some. Found here are some 60,000 clones, no singletons; the ten largest cover around 1.6%. The data are from a study of T cell clonality in common variable immunodeficiency. Study-level findings and limits: TCRbeta clonality was increased in CVID versus healthy controls. In common variable immunodeficiency, TCR beta chains reportedly carried fewer deletions and N-nucleotide insertions. The cause of increased CVID clonality remains unclear without subpopulation sequencing.

Germline CDR1 is MRHNA and CDR2 is SNTAGT. V lost 5 bases to trimming and J lost 5 bases, with 12 bases between them. The CDR3 length is 13 residues. The chain uses TRBV6-4 and TRBJ1-1, with a tentative D call TRBD1 (6 bases). Sequenced input: peripheral blood mononuclear cells. This clonotype originated in a person aged 18 to 69 in good health. CDR3 region: CASSRSQGTEAFF. The CDR3 bases that were read are TGTGCCAGCAGTAGAAGTCAGGGGACTGAA.